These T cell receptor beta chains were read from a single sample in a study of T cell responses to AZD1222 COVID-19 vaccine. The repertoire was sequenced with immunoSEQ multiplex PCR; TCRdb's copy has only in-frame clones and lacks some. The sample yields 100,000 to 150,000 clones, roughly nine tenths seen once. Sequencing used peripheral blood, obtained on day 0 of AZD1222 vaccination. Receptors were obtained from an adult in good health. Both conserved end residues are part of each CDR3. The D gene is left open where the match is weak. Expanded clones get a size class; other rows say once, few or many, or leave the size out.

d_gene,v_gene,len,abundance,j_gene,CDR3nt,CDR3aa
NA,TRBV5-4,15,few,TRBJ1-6,TGTGCCAGCAGCATGGGACACCTTTATAATTCACCCCTCCACTTT,CASSMGHLYNSPLHF
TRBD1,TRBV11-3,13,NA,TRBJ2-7,TGTGCCAGCAGCAGGGCAGGGGGCTACGAGCAGTACTTC,CASSRAGGYEQYF
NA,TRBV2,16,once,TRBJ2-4,TGTGCCAGCAGTGACCTAGCGAGGGGGGCCAAAAACATTCAGTACTTC,CASSDLARGAKNIQYF
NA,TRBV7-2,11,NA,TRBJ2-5,TGTGCCAGCAGCTTAACGGAGACCCAGTACTTC,CASSLTETQYF
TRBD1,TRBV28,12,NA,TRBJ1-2,TGTGCCAGCAGCCTACAGGGGGCGACCTACACCTTC,CASSLQGATYTF
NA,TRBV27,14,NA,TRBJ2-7,TGTGCCAGCATGGGGGGACTCCTTCTCTCCGAGCAGTACTTC,CASMGGLLLSEQYF
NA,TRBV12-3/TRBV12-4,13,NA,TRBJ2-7,TGTGCCAGCACCCTACGGGTCGACTACGAGCAGTACTTC,CASTLRVDYEQYF
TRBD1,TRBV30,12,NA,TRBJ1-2,TGTGCCTGGAGTGGGACAGGGTCGGGCTACACCTTC,CAWSGTGSGYTF
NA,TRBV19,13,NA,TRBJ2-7,TGTGCCAGTAGTATAGCCCCCGCTGGCGAGCAGTACTTC,CASSIAPAGEQYF
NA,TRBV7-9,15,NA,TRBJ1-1,TGTGCCAGCAGCTTATACGGAGGGTCGGCGATTGAAGCTTTCTTT,CASSLYGGSAIEAFF
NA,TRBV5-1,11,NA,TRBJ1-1,TGCGCCAGCAGCACGGGTCCTGAAGCTTTCTTT,CASSTGPEAFF
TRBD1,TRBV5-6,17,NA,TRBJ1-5,TGTGCCAGCAGCTTGGGTTCCGGGACAGGGGGCGGTCAGCCCCAGCATTTT,CASSLGSGTGGGQPQHF
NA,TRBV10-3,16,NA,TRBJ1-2,TGTGCCATCAGTGAGTCAAAGAGGGTACCTAACTATGGCTACACCTTC,CAISESKRVPNYGYTF
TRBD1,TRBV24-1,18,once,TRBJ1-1,TGTGCCACCAGTGTCCATGACAGGGTCGGGGTGAGTTGGACTGAAGCTTTCTTT,CATSVHDRVGVSWTEAFF
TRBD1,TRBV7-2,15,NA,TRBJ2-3,TGTGCCAGCAGCCTCACAGGGGTGAGCACAGATACGCAGTATTTT,CASSLTGVSTDTQYF
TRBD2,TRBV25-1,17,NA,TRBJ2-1,TGTGCCAGCAGTGAAGCCGTAGCGGGCCACTCCTACAATGAGCAGTTCTTC,CASSEAVAGHSYNEQFF
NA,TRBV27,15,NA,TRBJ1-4,TGTGCCAGCAGCCCTCAGATTTCAACTAATGAAAAACTGTTTTTT,CASSPQISTNEKLFF
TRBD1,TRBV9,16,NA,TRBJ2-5,TGTGCCAGCAGCCCAGGGGTAACAGGGGGGCAAGAGACCCAGTACTTC,CASSPGVTGGQETQYF
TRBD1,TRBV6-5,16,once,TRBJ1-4,TGTGCCAGCAGTTCCGGACAGGGCGGATTTTTTGAAAAACTGTTTTTT,CASSSGQGGFFEKLFF
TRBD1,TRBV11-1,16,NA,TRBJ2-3,TGTGCCAGCAGCTTAGGAGGGACAGGACTCACAGATACGCAGTATTTT,CASSLGGTGLTDTQYF
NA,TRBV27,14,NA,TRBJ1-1,TGTGCCAGCAGTCCTCGGGGCGGGGGCACTGAAGCTTTCTTT,CASSPRGGGTEAFF
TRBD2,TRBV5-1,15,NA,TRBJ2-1,TGCGCCAGCAGCTTGAAGTCGGCGCCGGGGGGTGAGCAGTTCTTC,CASSLKSAPGGEQFF
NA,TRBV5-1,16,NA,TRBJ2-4,TGCGCCAGCAGCTTGGTCGCAGCCGGGGCCAAAAACATTCAGTACTTC,CASSLVAAGAKNIQYF
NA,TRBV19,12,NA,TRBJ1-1,TGTGCCAGTAGTGACTTGAACACTGAAGCTTTCTTT,CASSDLNTEAFF
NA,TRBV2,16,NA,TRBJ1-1,TGTGCCAGCAGTGAAGGATACGACAGGACGAACACTGAAGCTTTCTTT,CASSEGYDRTNTEAFF
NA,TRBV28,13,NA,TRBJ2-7,TGTGCCAGCAGTCTTCCCCCGGGCTCCGAGCAGTACTTC,CASSLPPGSEQYF